This passage covers 10 T cell receptor beta chains from one sample sequenced in a study of T cells in Graves' hyperthyroidism and ophthalmopathy. The TCR beta CDR3 regions underwent amplification using RNA transcripts as the source. With the HTBI primer set, the TCR CDR3 went through a first round of RT-PCR. TCRdb re-analysed the multiplex PCR reads in MiXCR, keeping a single row per CDR3 protein. The table lists about 570,000 distinct CDR3 sequences, 46% of them singletons. Sequenced input: peripheral blood or thyroid tissue (not recorded which). These receptor sequences come from an adult woman with Graves' disease, either hyperthyroidism or ophthalmopathy (not recorded which).

This clonotype appeared a few times. The chain is built from TRBV7-6 and TRBJ1-1, with D unclear. Germline CDR1 is SGHVS and CDR2 is FNYEAQ. V was cut by 5 bases and J by 8 bases, with 9 bases left in between. The CDR3 spans 11 residues. This chain's CDR3 is CASSPLAEAFF. The CDR3 DNA reads as TGTGCCAGCAGCCCCTTGGCCGAAGCTTTCTTT.

This sequence joins TRBV11-2 and TRBJ2-7, with a tentative D call TRBD1 (7 bases). Germline CDR1 is SGHAT and CDR2 is FQNNGV. The CDR3 totals 15 residues. The V and J ends lost 5 bases and 5 bases respectively, with 19 bases between them. CDR3 in amino acids: CASSPDSEGAHEQYF. CDR3 nucleotides: TGTGCCAGCAGCCCCGACTCGGAGGGGGCCCACGAGCAGTACTTC.

In the case of this clonotype: Compared with germline, one end of the junction differs, possibly owing to a read error. The DNA of the CDR3 is TGCAGCGTCGGACATTTCACCGGGGAGCCGTTTTTT. Residues: CSVGHFTGEPFF. V is TRBV29-1 and J is TRBJ2-2; possibly TRBD1 or TRBD2 for D (5 bases each). CDR3 length: 12 amino acids. Germline CDR1 reads SQVTM; CDR2 reads ANQGSEA.

This clonotype was observed at least ten times. The chain recombines TRBV28 with TRBJ2-7, with D hard to call. V was shortened by 7 bases and J by 5 bases, with 18 bases between the two germline ends. CDR3 size: 14 residues. From germline, CDR1 is MDHEN and CDR2 SYDVKM. CDR3 loop: CASKRWTQGNEQYF. The CDR3 nucleotides are TGTGCCAGCAAACGGTGGACCCAAGGGAACGAGCAGTACTTC.

This clonotype appeared many times. The chain is built from TRBV5-5 and TRBJ2-5; no definite D call. The V end was cut by 8 bases, the J end by 2 bases, with 13 bases between. Germline lookup yields CDR1 SGHKS and CDR2 YYEKEE (reference sequence). The CDR3 runs to 13 residues. The CDR3 nucleotides read TGTGCCAGTACCTATGTCCTACAAGAGACCCAGTACTTC. This sequence encodes CASTYVLQETQYF.

This clonotype was seen many times. The chain combines TRBV14 with TRBJ1-5; a possible D gene is TRBD1 (5 bases). In germline, CDR1 is SGHDN, CDR2 FVKESK. Trimming shortened V by 4 bases and J by 10 bases, and 17 bases separated the two germline ends. The CDR3 has 14 residues. CDR3 protein: CASSPVQGSSPQHF. CDR3 nucleotide sequence: TGTGCCAGCAGCCCCGTGCAGGGCAGTTCACCCCAGCATTTT.

This rearrangement joins TRBV29-1 to TRBJ1-2; 10 bases align to TRBD1. Germline V CDR1 and CDR2: SQVTM, ANQGSEA. The CDR3 loop spans 15 amino acids. The V and J ends lost 6 bases and 7 bases, in that order; junction bases with no gene match: 14. CDR3 bases: TGCAGCGTGATATCAGGCGGGACAGGGGTCTCTGGCTACACCTTC. This translates into CSVISGGTGVSGYTF.

This clonotype was detected ten times or more. The chain carries TRBV20-1 and TRBJ2-7; tentatively, D is TRBD1 (6 bases). The germline gives CDR1 DFQATT, CDR2 SNEGSKA (reference sequence). This CDR3 has 15 amino acids. V lost 3 bases, J lost 4 bases, and 19 bases lay in between. The CDR3 loop reads CSARDRVAVVYEQYF. Written as DNA, the CDR3 is TGCAGTGCTAGGGACAGAGTGGCGGTGGTTTACGAGCAGTACTTC.

The V call is TRBV10-3, the J call TRBJ2-7; a weak D match, TRBD1 (6 bases). Trimming stripped 8 bases from V and 3 bases from J, with 8 bases between. From germline, CDR1 is ENHRY and CDR2 SYGVKD. The CDR3 length is 11 residues. The CDR3 nucleotides are TGTGCCATCGGGGGCGGCTACGAGCAGTACTTC. It codes for CAIGGGYEQYF.

This sequence joins TRBV7-2 and TRBJ1-5, with D hard to call. This CDR3 is built from 14 residues. CDR1 and CDR2 from the germline V gene are SGHTA and FQGNSA. The ends were cut back, 3 bases at V and 2 bases at J, with 8 bases in the middle. DNA for the CDR3: TGTGCCAGCAGCTTTAACATGGGCAATCAGCCCCAGCATTTT. It translates to CASSFNMGNQPQHF. The full variable domain, its missing parts supplied by reference TRBV7-2 and TRBJ1-5, is GAGVSQSPSNKVTEKGKDVELRCDPISGHTALYWYRQSLGQGLEFLIYFQGNSAPDKSGLPSDRFSAERTGGSVSTLTIQRTQQEDSAVYLCASSFNMGNQPQHFGDGTRLSIL.